The sequence of this T cell receptor (beta chain) was determined in a study of cytomegalovirus exposure and HLA in healthy donors. Notes on the study in general: Testing in vitro showed three CMV-associated chains specific for CMV antigens. Cytomegalovirus-associated TCR beta chains were listed, numbering approximately 150. No immune exposure information besides CMV serostatus was available.

A note on this clone: The target antigen is unknown.

The PCR had 60 Vbeta and 13 Jbeta primers. The data were produced by immunoSEQ multiplex PCR, yet TCRdb's version contains in-frame clones alone and is incomplete. The sample records under 100,000 clones, around three fifths being singletons. This TCR was sampled from a woman between 40 and 50 years old in good health and CMV-seropositive. Input material: PBMCs.

The CDR3 is CASSSRTGGLAGELFF. CDR3 coding DNA: TGTGCCAGTAGTTCTCGGACAGGGGGCCTGGCCGGGGAGCTGTTTTTT. J is TRBJ2-2 and V is TRBV19; 11 bases match TRBD1. The CDR3 is 16 amino acids. The germline V gene has CDR1 LNHDA and CDR2 SQIVND (reference sequence). V lost 5 bases and J lost 6; bases outside the gene matches: 8. Using reference TRBV19 and TRBJ2-2 for the parts outside the CDR3, the full variable domain is DGGITQSPKYLFRKEGQNVTLSCEQNLNHDAMYWYRQDPGQGLRLIYYSQIVNDFQKGDIAEGYSVSREKKESFPLTVTSAQKNPTAFYLCASSSRTGGLAGELFFGEGSRLTVL.